The clone carrying this T cell receptor (beta chain) occurred once. What it recognizes is unknown. This sample was included in a study of shared clonotypes between healthy human individuals. Notes on the study in general: Generally, naive subsets (rather than memory subsets) showed larger estimated richness.

Sequencing was at deep level. Assay used: immunoSEQ multiplex PCR; TCRdb lists only in-frame clones, some missing. Altogether 2 million to 3 million clones are present, roughly 93% being singletons, with the ten largest covering 0.36%. The ends lost 7 bases at V and 3 bases at J; junction bases unmatched: 8. This CDR3 is built from 14 residues. Germline CDR1 is SGHRS and CDR2 is YFSETQ. The chain carries TRBV5-1 and TRBJ2-7; 9 bases align to TRBD1. The receptor was derived from a young man in good health. Some clones in this sample may be carry-over from other donors' samples. Sequences were obtained from naive CD4+ T cells from PBMCs. As to subset: CD45RA+ positively selected. DNA of the CDR3: TGCGCCAGCGGGCCCGGGACAGGGTTCTACGAGCAGTACTTC. This sequence encodes CASGPGTGFYEQYF. The variable domain in full, with the rest retrieved from reference TRBV5-1 and TRBJ2-7, is KAGVTQTPRYLIKTRGQQVTLSCSPISGHRSVSWYQQTPGQGLQFLFEYFSETQRNKGNFPGRFSGRQFSNSRSEMNVSTLELGDSALYLCASGPGTGFYEQYFGPGTRLTVT.